One and the same sample provided the 18 T cell receptor beta chains below, sequenced in a study of cytomegalovirus exposure and HLA in healthy donors. Primers included in the PCR were 60 Vbeta and 13 Jbeta primers. Produced via immunoSEQ multiplex PCR; TCRdb's table is partial and in-frame only. The table lists some 170,000 clones, just over 75% of them singletons. What was sequenced was PBMCs. The receptors shown here come from a woman between 55 and 75 years old in good health and CMV-seropositive.

This sequence joins TRBV9 and TRBJ1-5; D is undetermined. Germline V gene sequence: CDR1 SGDLS, CDR2 YYNGEE. V gave up 5 bases and J gave up 2 bases, with 11 bases separating them. This CDR3 region has 14 residues. The chain's CDR3 is CASSLLGGNQPQHF. In DNA form, the CDR3 reads TGTGCCAGCAGTCTACTCGGGGGCAATCAGCCCCAGCATTTT. The complete variable domain, with remaining parts taken from reference TRBV9 and TRBJ1-5, reads DSGVTQTPKHLITATGQRVTLRCSPRSGDLSVYWYQQSLDQGLQFLIQYYNGEERAKGNILERFSAQQFPDLHSELNLSSLELGDSALYFCASSLLGGNQPQHFGDGTRLSIL.

The chain recombines TRBV30 with TRBJ1-6, with a possible D match to TRBD1 (6 bases). The CDR3 loop spans 13 amino acids. The V end lost 2 bases, the J end lost 13 bases, and 15 bases lay between the germline ends. Germline V CDR1 and CDR2: GTSNPN, SVGIG (reference sequence). CDR3 DNA sequence: TGTGCCTGGAGTTCGGGACATCAATCCCCCCTCCACTTT. It codes for CAWSSGHQSPLHF.

The rearrangement joins TRBV18 to TRBJ2-7, with D uncertain. V lost 3 bases and J 0 bases, leaving 6 bases between the germline ends. Germline CDR1 and CDR2: KGHSH and LQKENI. CDR3 length equals 13 residues. The CDR3 DNA reads as TGTGCCAGCTCACCCTATGGCTCCTACGAGCAGTACTTC. It is translated as CASSPYGSYEQYF.

The sample holds one count of this clone. The chain links TRBV18 to TRBJ2-7, with 9 bases aligning to TRBD1. V gave up 4 bases and J gave up 7 bases; unmatched junction bases: 14. Germline V gene sequence: CDR1 KGHSH, CDR2 LQKENI. There are 16 residues in the CDR3. CDR3 DNA sequence: TGTGCCAGCTCACAGGGAGCCGGGACAGGGCGGCAAGAGCAGTACTTC. Its protein is CASSQGAGTGRQEQYF.

This clone has a single count. The V gene is TRBV6-5, the J gene TRBJ1-2; TRBD1 aligns across 9 bases. J gave up 4 bases and V 5 bases, and 8 bases lay outside the gene matches. CDR1 is MNHEY and CDR2 is SVGAGI in the germline V gene. The CDR3 loop spans 15 amino acids. The CDR3 DNA reads as TGTGCCAGCAGTCCTCAAGGGACAGGGACCTATGGCTACACCTTC. The encoded protein is CASSPQGTGTYGYTF.

This rearrangement joins TRBV5-4 to TRBJ2-2, with TRBD2 matching 11 bases. The CDR3 spans 19 residues. The germline gives CDR1 SGHNT, CDR2 YYREEE (reference sequence). The V and J ends lost 4 bases and 3 bases, in that order; junction bases with no gene match: 14. As DNA, the CDR3 is TGTGCCAGCAGCACCCCCGGGACTAGCGGTCCCGCCCACACCGGGGAGCTGTTTTTT. Residues: CASSTPGTSGPAHTGELFF.

The chain is built from TRBV2 and TRBJ1-4; no definite D call. The V gene's germline CDR1 is SNHLY and CDR2 FYNNEI. CDR3 length: 17 residues. V was clipped by 6 bases and J by 0 bases, with 17 bases between them. The CDR3 DNA follows: TGTGCCAGCAGCGGAACGGAGGGAGATCCAACTAATGAAAAACTGTTTTTT. Translating it yields CASSGTEGDPTNEKLFF.

This chain joins TRBV30 and TRBJ1-1; no clear D gene. CDR1 is GTSNPN and CDR2 is SVGIG in the germline V gene (reference sequence). This CDR3 comprises 14 residues. Trimming took off 0 bases at V and 2 bases at J, with 10 bases between the two ends. CDR3 coding DNA: TGTGCCTGGAGTGTACTGAGGGTAAACACTGAAGCTTTCTTT. Translated: CAWSVLRVNTEAFF.

V gene TRBV30 combines with J gene TRBJ2-7; D is possibly TRBD1 (5 bases). Germline loops: CDR1 GTSNPN, CDR2 SVGIG (reference sequence). This CDR3 has 14 amino acids. Trimming removed 7 bases at V and 4 bases at J, with 20 bases between. The CDR3 sequence is CAYSQGTPKYEQYF. For the CDR3, the DNA is TGTGCCTACTCCCAGGGCACGCCTAAATACGAGCAGTACTTC.

This clone was counted at least ten times. The rearrangement joins TRBV13 to TRBJ2-7; the match to TRBD1 covers 10 bases. Trimming took 4 bases from V and 3 from J; bases not matched to a gene: 6. Looked up from germline, CDR1 is PRHDT and CDR2 is FYEKMQ (reference sequence). The CDR3 is 15 residues long. The CDR3 sequence is CASSWLWTGGYEQYF. The CDR3 DNA sequence: TGTGCCAGCAGCTGGCTTTGGACAGGGGGCTACGAGCAGTACTTC. The full variable domain, with the rest looked up from reference TRBV13 and TRBJ2-7, is AAGVIQSPRHLIKEKRETATLKCYPIPRHDTVYWYQQGPGQDPQFLISFYEKMQSDKGSIPDRFSAQQFSDYHSELNMSSLELGDSALYFCASSWLWTGGYEQYFGPGTRLTVT.

V and J are TRBV27 and TRBJ2-7; TRBD2 agrees at 9 bases. CDR3 size: 14 residues. V gave up 3 bases and J gave up 4 bases; unmatched junction bases: 4. Germline CDR1 is MNHEY and CDR2 is SMNVEV (reference sequence). This chain's CDR3 is CASSLSSGVYEQYF. The CDR3 DNA reads TGTGCCAGCAGTTTGTCTAGCGGGGTTTACGAGCAGTACTTC.

This clone was detected only once. The CDR3 DNA sequence: TGTGCCAGTCTACTACTACTAGCGATAGGGACCTACGAGCAGTACTTC. It encodes CASLLLLAIGTYEQYF. The chain links TRBV19 to TRBJ2-7; 7 positions agree with TRBD2. J lost 2 bases, V lost 8 bases, and 15 bases had no gene match. Looked up from germline, CDR1 is LNHDA and CDR2 is SQIVND (reference sequence). The CDR3 is made up of 16 amino acids.

Concerning this clone itself: Germline is not matched at one junction end, which may reflect a read error. J is TRBJ2-2 and V is TRBV7-6, with TRBD2 matching 11 bases. The germline V gene has CDR1 SGHVS and CDR2 FNYEAQ. CDR3 size: 21 residues. The CDR3 bases are TGTGCCAGCAGCGTAGCGGCCCCCCGGCGTAGCGGGGGGGCAAACACCGGGGAGCTGTTTTTT. This sequence encodes CASSVAAPRRSGGANTGELFF.

This clone was observed once. The rearrangement uses TRBV28 and TRBJ1-5, with D possibly matching TRBD1 (6 bases). The CDR3 is made up of 14 amino acids. Germline CDR1 MDHEN, CDR2 SYDVKM. Trimming shortened V by 6 bases and J by 7 bases, and 16 bases separated the two germline ends. The CDR3 loop is CASSRYRVGQPQHF. The CDR3 nucleotides are TGTGCCAGCAGCCGTTACAGGGTTGGGCAGCCCCAGCATTTT.

V usage is TRBV11-2 and J usage is TRBJ2-7; 11 bases are a match to TRBD2. The germline V gene encodes CDR1 SGHAT and CDR2 FQNNGV. The junction had 2 bases not matched to a gene; V was cut back by 8 bases and J by 2 bases. This CDR3 region has 13 residues. The chain's CDR3 is CASQLAGAYEQYF. In nucleotides, the CDR3 is TGTGCCAGCCAACTAGCGGGAGCCTACGAGCAGTACTTC.

The V and J genes are TRBV6-1 and TRBJ1-1; TRBD1 might be the D (6 bases). Germline V gives CDR1 MNHNS, CDR2 SASEGT. V lost 6 bases and J lost 7, with 18 bases in between. This CDR3 spans 14 amino acids. The CDR3 region is CASRTGRGAVEAFF. The CDR3 nucleotides are TGTGCCAGCAGAACAGGGAGGGGAGCGGTTGAAGCTTTCTTT.

This clone has more than one count but fewer than ten. The V and J genes are TRBV5-4 and TRBJ2-5; D not resolved. The CDR3 totals 15 residues. CDR1 is SGHNT and CDR2 is YYREEE in the germline V gene (reference sequence). Trimming shortened V by 3 bases and J by 2 bases, and 14 bases separated the two germline ends. This CDR3 reads CASSSDGPRQETQYF. The CDR3, as DNA: TGTGCCAGCAGCTCCGACGGCCCGAGGCAAGAGACCCAGTACTTC. Full variable domain (outside the CDR3, taken from reference TRBV5-4 and TRBJ2-5): ETGVTQSPTHLIKTRGQQVTLRCSSQSGHNTVSWYQQALGQGPQFIFQYYREEENGRGNFPPRFSGLQFPNYSSELNVNALELDDSALYLCASSSDGPRQETQYFGPGTRLLVL.

J is TRBJ2-5 and V is TRBV6-6; possible D gene TRBD1, 5 bases. The CDR3 covers 14 residues. V was clipped by 0 bases and J by 4 bases, with 9 bases between them. CDR1 is MNHNY and CDR2 is SVGAGI in the germline V gene (reference sequence). The CDR3 DNA reads TGTGCCAGCAGTTACTCTGGGGCAGTAGAGACCCAGTACTTC. Its protein is CASSYSGAVETQYF.